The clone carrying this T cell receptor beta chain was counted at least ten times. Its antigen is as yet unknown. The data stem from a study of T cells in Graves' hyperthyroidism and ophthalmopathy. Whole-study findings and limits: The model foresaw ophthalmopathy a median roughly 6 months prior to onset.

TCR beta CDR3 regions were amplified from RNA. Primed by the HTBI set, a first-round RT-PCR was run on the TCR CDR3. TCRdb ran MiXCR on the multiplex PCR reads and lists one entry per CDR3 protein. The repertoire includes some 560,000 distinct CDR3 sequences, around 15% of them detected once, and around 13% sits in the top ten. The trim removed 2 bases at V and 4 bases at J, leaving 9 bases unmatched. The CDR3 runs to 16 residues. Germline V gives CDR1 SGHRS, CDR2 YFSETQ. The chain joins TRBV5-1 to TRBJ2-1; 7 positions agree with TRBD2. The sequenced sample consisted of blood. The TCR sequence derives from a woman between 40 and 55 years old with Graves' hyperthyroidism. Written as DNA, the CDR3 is TGCGCCAGCAGCTTATACAGTGGGGGGGGGTACAATGAGCAGTTCTTC. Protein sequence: CASSLYSGGGYNEQFF.